The entry below gives a single T cell receptor (beta chain) sequence along with its context. Its matching antigen is unknown. Germline V gives CDR1 LNHDA, CDR2 SQIVND (reference sequence). Trimming removed 3 bases from V and 5 bases from J; junction bases left unmatched: 7. The length of the CDR3 is 15 residues. The source of the sample is a study of T cells in localized non-small cell lung cancer. Assay: immunoSEQ multiplex PCR; the TCRdb copy retains only in-frame clones and omits some. The sample shows about 75,000 clones, approximately 80% of them seen only once. Study-wide results and limits: The study detected a median around 61 of the top 100 tumor clones in adjacent lung.

The chain couples TRBV19 to TRBJ2-1; the match to TRBD2 covers 7 bases. The sequences come from peripheral blood, collected before any cancer treatment. The sequence derives from a female donor older than 55 with stage I lung adenocarcinoma. CDR3 sequence: CASSILGGKNNEQFF. As DNA, the CDR3 is TGTGCCAGTAGTATCTTGGGGGGGAAAAACAATGAGCAGTTCTTC.